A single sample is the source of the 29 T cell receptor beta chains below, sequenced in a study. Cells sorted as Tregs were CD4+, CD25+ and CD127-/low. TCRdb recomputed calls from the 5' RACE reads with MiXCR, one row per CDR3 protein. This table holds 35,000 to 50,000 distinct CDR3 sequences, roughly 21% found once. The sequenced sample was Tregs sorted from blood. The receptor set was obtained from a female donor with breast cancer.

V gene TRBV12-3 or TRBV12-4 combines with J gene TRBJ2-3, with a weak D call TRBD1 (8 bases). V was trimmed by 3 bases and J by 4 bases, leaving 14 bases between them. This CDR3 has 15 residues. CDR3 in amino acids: CASSLNRGGADTQYF. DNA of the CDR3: TGTGCCAGCAGTTTGAACAGGGGGGGCGCAGATACGCAGTATTTT.

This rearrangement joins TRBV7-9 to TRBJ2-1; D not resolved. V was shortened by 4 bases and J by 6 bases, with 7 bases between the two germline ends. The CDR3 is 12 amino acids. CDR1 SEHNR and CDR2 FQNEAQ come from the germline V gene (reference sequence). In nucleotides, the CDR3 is TGTGCCAGCAGCTCGGAACCCAATGAGCAGTTCTTC. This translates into CASSSEPNEQFF. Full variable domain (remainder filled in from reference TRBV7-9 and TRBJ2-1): DTGVSQNPRHKITKRGQNVTFRCDPISEHNRLYWYRQTLGQGPEFLTYFQNEAQLEKSRLLSDRFSAERPKGSFSTLEIQRTEQGDSAMYLCASSSEPNEQFFGPGTRLTVL.

The CDR3 nucleotides read TGCGCCAGCAGCAAAACCGGACAGACTAATGAAAAACTGTTTTTT. It yields the protein CASSKTGQTNEKLFF. The rearrangement joins TRBV5-1 to TRBJ1-4, with D perhaps TRBD1 (6 bases). V was pared by 4 bases and J by 2 bases, with 12 bases between. The CDR3 consists of 15 residues. Germline CDR1 reads SGHRS; CDR2 reads YFSETQ.

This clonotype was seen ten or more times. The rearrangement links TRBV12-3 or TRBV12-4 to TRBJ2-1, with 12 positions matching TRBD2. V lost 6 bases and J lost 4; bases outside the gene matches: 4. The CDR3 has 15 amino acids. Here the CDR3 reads CASRSGTSGYNEQFF. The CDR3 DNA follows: TGTGCCAGCAGGTCCGGGACTAGCGGGTACAATGAGCAGTTCTTC.

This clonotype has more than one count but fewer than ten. The CDR3 DNA reads TGTGCCAGCTCACCGTCTCTTTCCCACGAGCAGTACTTC. Translated, it gives CASSPSLSHEQYF. This chain links TRBV18 with TRBJ2-7; no firm D call. Germline V gene lookup returns CDR1 KGHSH and CDR2 LQKENI. Trimming removed 3 bases from V and 5 bases from J, with 11 bases in between. CDR3 size: 13 residues.

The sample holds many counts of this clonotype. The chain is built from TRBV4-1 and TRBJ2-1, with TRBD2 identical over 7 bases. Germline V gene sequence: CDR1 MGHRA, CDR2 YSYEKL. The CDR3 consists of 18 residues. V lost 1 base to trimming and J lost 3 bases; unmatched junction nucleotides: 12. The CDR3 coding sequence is TGCGCCAGCAGCCAAGGCGGTTCCACTAGCGCTAACTACAATGAGCAGTTCTTC. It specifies CASSQGGSTSANYNEQFF.

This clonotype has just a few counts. The DNA of the CDR3 is TGCGCCAGCAGCCCCGACTGGACGAGCTCCTACGAGCAGTACTTC. This codes for CASSPDWTSSYEQYF. The V and J genes are TRBV5-1 and TRBJ2-7, with unresolved D. Deletions cut 4 bases from V and 0 bases from J, with 14 bases between. The CDR3 is 15 residues long. Germline V gene lookup returns CDR1 SGHRS and CDR2 YFSETQ.

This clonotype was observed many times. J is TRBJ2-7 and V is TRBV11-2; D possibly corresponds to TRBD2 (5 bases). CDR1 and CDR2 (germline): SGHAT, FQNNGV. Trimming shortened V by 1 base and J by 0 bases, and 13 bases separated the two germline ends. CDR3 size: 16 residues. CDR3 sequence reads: CASSLVSAGGSYEQYF. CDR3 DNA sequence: TGTGCCAGCAGCTTAGTCTCTGCGGGCGGCTCCTACGAGCAGTACTTC.

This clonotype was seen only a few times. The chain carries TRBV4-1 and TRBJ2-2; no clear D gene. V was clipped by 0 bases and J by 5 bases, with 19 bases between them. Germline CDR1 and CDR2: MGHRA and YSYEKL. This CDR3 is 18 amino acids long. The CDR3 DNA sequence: TGCGCCAGCAGCCAAGATCCCCCTTCTCTTAGTTGGACCGGGGAGCTGTTTTTT. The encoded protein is CASSQDPPSLSWTGELFF.

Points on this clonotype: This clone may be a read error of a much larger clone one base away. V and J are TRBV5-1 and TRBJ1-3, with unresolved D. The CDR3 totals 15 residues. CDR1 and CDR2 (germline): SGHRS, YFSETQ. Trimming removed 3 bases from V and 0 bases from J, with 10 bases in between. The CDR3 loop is CASSSDLSSGNTIYF. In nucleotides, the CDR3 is TGCGCCAGCAGCTCGGATCTGAGCTCTGGAAACACCATATATTTT.

The CDR3, as DNA: TGTGCCAGCAGATCCGCCGGGAGCTCCTACAATGAGCAGTTCTTC. Protein: CASRSAGSSYNEQFF. This sequence joins TRBV13 and TRBJ2-1; D possibly corresponds to TRBD2 (6 bases). V dropped 6 bases and J dropped 0 bases, with 12 bases sitting between them. The CDR3 contains 15 residues. CDR1 PRHDT and CDR2 FYEKMQ come from the germline V gene (reference sequence).

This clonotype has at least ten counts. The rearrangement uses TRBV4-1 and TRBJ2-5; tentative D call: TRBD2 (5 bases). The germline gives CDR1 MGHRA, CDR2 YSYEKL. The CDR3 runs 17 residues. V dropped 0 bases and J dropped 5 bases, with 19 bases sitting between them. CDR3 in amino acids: CASSQDQTPVWRETQYF. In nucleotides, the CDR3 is TGCGCCAGCAGCCAAGATCAGACGCCGGTCTGGAGGGAGACCCAGTACTTC.

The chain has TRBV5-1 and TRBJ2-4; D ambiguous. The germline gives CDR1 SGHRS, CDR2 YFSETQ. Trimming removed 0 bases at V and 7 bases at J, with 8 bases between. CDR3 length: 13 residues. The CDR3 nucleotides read TGCGCCAGCAGCTTGGAGGATGGGAACATTCAGTACTTC. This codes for CASSLEDGNIQYF.

The CDR3 loop reads CASSLYGLAGDGEQFF. The CDR3 DNA follows: TGTGCCAGCAGCTTGTACGGACTAGCGGGAGATGGTGAGCAGTTCTTC. This chain links TRBV5-5 with TRBJ2-1; 13 positions match TRBD2. Germline V gene sequence: CDR1 SGHKS, CDR2 YYEKEE (reference sequence). Trimming removed 1 base from V and 9 bases from J; junction bases left unmatched: 7. This CDR3 has 16 amino acids.

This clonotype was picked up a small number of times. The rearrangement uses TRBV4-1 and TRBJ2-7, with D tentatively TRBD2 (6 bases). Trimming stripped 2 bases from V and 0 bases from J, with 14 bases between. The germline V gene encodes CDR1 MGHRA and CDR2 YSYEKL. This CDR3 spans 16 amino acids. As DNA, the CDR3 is TGCGCCAGCAGCCAAATTGCGGGACTGACCTCCTACGAGCAGTACTTC. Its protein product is CASSQIAGLTSYEQYF.

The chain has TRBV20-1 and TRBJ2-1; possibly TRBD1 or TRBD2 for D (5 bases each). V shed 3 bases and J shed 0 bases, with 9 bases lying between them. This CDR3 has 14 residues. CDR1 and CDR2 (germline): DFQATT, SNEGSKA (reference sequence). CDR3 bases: TGCAGTGCTAGTGTGGGGGACTCCTACAATGAGCAGTTCTTC. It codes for CSASVGDSYNEQFF.

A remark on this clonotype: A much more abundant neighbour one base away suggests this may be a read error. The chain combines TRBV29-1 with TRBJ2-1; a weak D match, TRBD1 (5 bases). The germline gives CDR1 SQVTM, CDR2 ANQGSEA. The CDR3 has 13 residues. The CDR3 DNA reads TGCAGCGTTGGAACAGGTTTGCACAATGAGCAGTCCTTC. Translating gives CSVGTGLHNEQSF.

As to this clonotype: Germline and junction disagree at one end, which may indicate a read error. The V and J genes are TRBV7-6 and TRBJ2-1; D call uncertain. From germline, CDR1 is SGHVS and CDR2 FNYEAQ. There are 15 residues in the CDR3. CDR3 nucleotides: TGTGCCGGCAGCTCCTACAGAGTTAAAAACAATGAGCAGTTCTTC. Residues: CAGSSYRVKNNEQFF.

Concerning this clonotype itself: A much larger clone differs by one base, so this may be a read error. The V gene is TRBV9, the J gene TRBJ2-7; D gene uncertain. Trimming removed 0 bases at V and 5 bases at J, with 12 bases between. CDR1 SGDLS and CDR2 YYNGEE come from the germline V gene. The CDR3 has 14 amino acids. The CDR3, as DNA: TGTGCCAGCAGCGTAGGTTGGGATGACAACGAGCAGTACTTC. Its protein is CASSVGWDDNEQYF.

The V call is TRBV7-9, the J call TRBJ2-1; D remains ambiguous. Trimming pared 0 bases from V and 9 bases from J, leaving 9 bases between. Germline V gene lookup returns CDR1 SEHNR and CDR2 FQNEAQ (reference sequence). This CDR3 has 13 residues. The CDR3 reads CASSLAPTSEQFF. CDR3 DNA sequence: TGTGCCAGCAGCTTAGCGCCGACCTCTGAGCAGTTCTTC.

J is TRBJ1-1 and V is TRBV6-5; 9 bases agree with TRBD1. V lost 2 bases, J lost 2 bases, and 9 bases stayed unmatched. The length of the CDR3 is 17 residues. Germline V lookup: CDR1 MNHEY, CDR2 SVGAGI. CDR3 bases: TGTGCCAGCAGTTACGATAACAGGGGGCTACAAAACACTGAAGCTTTCTTT. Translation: CASSYDNRGLQNTEAFF.

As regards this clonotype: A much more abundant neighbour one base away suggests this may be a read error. CDR3 nucleotides: TGCGCCAGCAGCTTGAAAGGCAGAAAGATCACGATGAACACTGAAGCTTTCTTT. As protein: CASSLKGRKITMNTEAFF. This sequence joins TRBV5-1 and TRBJ1-1; D is uncertain. This CDR3 contains 18 residues. With 1 base removed from V and 0 bases from J, the gap between germline ends came to 19 bases. Per germline, CDR1 SGHRS and CDR2 YFSETQ.

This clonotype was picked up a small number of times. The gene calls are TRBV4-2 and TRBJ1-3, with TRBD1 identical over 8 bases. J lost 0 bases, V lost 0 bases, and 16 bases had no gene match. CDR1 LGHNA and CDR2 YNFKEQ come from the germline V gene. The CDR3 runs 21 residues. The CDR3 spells CASSQEEIGQGRISSGNTIYF. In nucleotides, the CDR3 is TGTGCCAGCAGCCAAGAGGAGATCGGACAGGGTCGAATTAGCTCTGGAAACACCATATATTTT.

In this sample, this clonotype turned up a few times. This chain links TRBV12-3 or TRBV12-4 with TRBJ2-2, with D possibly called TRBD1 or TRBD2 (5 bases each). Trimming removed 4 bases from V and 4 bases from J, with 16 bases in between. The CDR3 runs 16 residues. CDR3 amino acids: CASSYPGTGATGELFF. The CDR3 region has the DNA TGTGCCAGCAGTTACCCGGGGACGGGCGCCACCGGGGAGCTGTTTTTT.

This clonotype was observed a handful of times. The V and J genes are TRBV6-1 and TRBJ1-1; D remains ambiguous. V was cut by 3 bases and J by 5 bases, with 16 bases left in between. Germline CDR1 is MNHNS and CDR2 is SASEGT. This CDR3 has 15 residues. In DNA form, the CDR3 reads TGTGCCAGCAGTGATGACGTCGAATTGGATACTGAAGCTTTCTTT. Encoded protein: CASSDDVELDTEAFF.

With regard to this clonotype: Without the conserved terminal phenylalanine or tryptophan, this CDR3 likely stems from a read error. The CDR3 DNA is TGTGCCAGTAGTATACCGGGATTCGAGCAGTACATC. Translation gives CASSIPGFEQYI. J is TRBJ2-7 and V is TRBV19; D is possibly TRBD2 (5 bases). The V gene's germline CDR1 is LNHDA and CDR2 SQIVND (reference sequence). The ends were cut back, 2 bases at V and 6 bases at J, with 8 bases in the middle. The CDR3 is 12 amino acids.

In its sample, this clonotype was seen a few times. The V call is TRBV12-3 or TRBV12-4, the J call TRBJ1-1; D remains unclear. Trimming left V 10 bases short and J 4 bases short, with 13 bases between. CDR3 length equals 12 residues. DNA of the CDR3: TGTGCCATGCACCTCCTAGGCACTGAAGCTTTCTTT. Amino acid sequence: CAMHLLGTEAFF.

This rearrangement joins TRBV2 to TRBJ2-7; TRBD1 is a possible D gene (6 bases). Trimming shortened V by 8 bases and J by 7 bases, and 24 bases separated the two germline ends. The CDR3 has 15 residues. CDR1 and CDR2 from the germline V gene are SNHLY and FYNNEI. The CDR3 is CASAIYRDKVKEQYF. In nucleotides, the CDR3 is TGTGCCAGCGCAATATACCGGGACAAAGTGAAGGAGCAGTACTTC.

CDR3 in amino acids: CASSPEATPDYEQYF. CDR3 nucleotides: TGTGCCAGCAGTCCTGAGGCAACACCAGACTACGAGCAGTACTTC. J is TRBJ2-7 and V is TRBV12-3 or TRBV12-4; the D is unclear. V was cut by 5 bases and J by 3 bases, with 17 bases left in between. The CDR3 length is 15 residues.